This T cell receptor (beta chain) was recovered during a study of blood T cell repertoires in COVID-19. Overall study context: T cells, B-cell-depleted T cells, or PBMCs supplied cDNA or gDNA.

J lost 0 bases, V lost 9 bases, and 1 base had no gene match. The CDR3 sequence is 13 residues long. Germline lookup yields CDR1 ENHRY and CDR2 SYGVKD. The data were produced by immunoSEQ multiplex PCR, yet TCRdb's version contains in-frame clones alone and is incomplete. The sample carries approximately 240,000 clones, about 80% recorded once. This clonotype was sampled from a woman in her sixties or seventies with acute or convalescent COVID-19. What was sequenced was peripheral blood. The J gene is TRBJ2-1, the V gene TRBV10-3, with 8 bases matching TRBD2. The CDR3 loop reads CAISGVSYNEQFF. For the CDR3, the DNA is TGTGCCATTAGCGGGGTCTCCTACAATGAGCAGTTCTTC.